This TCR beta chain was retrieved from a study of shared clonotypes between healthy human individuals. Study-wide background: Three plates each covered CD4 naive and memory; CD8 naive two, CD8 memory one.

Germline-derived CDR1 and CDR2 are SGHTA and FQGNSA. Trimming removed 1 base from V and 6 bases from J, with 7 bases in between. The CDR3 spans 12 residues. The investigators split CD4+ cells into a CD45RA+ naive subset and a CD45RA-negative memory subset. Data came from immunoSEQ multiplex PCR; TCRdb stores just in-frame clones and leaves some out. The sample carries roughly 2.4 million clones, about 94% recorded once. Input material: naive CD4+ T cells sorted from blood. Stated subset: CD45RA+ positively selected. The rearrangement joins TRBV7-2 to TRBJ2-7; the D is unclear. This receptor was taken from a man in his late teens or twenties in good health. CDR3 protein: CASSLDGREQYF. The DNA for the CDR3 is TGTGCCAGCAGCTTAGACGGTCGCGAGCAGTACTTC.